This TCR beta chain was documented in a study of T cells in Graves' hyperthyroidism and ophthalmopathy. About the research overall: Prior to any treatment, at the point of initial diagnosis, peripheral blood was collected.

Individuals with ophthalmopathy presented a Clinical Activity Score of at least 3, a NOSPECS grade of at least 4 and a duration under 3 months. Each diagnosis was grounded in clinical symptoms, serum thyroxine and TRAb, thyroid ultrasound, and orbital computed tomography. In this sample, this clonotype turned up a few times. The antigen is undetermined. V was pared by 3 bases and J by 1 base, with 12 bases between. Germline V gives CDR1 LNHDA, CDR2 SQIVND (reference sequence). The CDR3 has 15 residues. Findings and limits, study-wide: Stable hyperthyroidism and ophthalmopathy were separated using 13 V-J signatures.

TCR beta CDR3 regions were amplified from RNA transcripts. Primed by the HTBI set, a first-round RT-PCR was run on the TCR CDR3. TCRdb fed the multiplex PCR reads into MiXCR, producing one record per CDR3 protein. The profile shows hundreds of thousands of distinct CDR3 sequences, around 15% of them singletons. This clonotype was sampled from a man between 18 and 29 years old with Graves' ophthalmopathy. Sequencing input: blood. This chain joins TRBV19 and TRBJ1-1, with D possibly being TRBD1 (6 bases). The CDR3, as DNA: TGTGCCAGTAGTATCTACAGGACAGCGAACACTGAAGCTTTCTTT. Translation: CASSIYRTANTEAFF.